The rows below give T cell receptor beta chains drawn from one sample of a study of cytomegalovirus exposure and HLA in healthy donors. The data were produced by immunoSEQ multiplex PCR, yet TCRdb's version contains in-frame clones alone and is incomplete. The sample includes 130,000 to 150,000 clones, around 89% seen only once; the top ten take less than 7%. Material for sequencing was PBMCs. The receptors were gathered from a woman aged 25-40 years in good health and CMV-seropositive. Both conserved end residues are part of each CDR3. Fields, in order: CDR3 protein, CDR3 DNA, D gene, clone size, J gene, V gene. A D gene is named only where the DNA matches it firmly. A row's size may be missing; if present it is once, few, many or a size class.

CASSQLHEQYF | TGTGCCAGCAGCCAACTCCACGAGCAGTACTTC | . | . | TRBJ2-7 | TRBV28
CASSQVAAVSYEQYF | TGCGCCAGCAGCCAAGTAGCGGCAGTTTCCTACGAGCAGTACTTC | . | once | TRBJ2-7 | TRBV4-1
CASSLSGQIYGYTF | TGTGCCAGCAGCCTATCGGGACAAATCTATGGCTACACCTTC | . | . | TRBJ1-2 | TRBV7-9
CASSWQGNQGYGYTF | TGTGCCAGCAGCTGGCAGGGTAATCAAGGCTATGGCTACACCTTC | . | . | TRBJ1-2 | TRBV5-4
CASSPRGGLVLDNEQFF | TGCGCCAGCAGCCCGAGGGGAGGGTTGGTCCTTGACAATGAGCAGTTCTTC | TRBD2 | . | TRBJ2-1 | TRBV5-1
CASREGQGAPGYTF | TGTGCCAGCAGGGAGGGACAGGGGGCGCCTGGCTACACCTTC | TRBD1 | . | TRBJ1-2 | TRBV6-5
CASRGDSSYEQYF | TGTGCCAGCAGGGGGGACAGTAGCTACGAGCAGTACTTC | TRBD1 | . | TRBJ2-7 | TRBV5-5
CASSLGARGYHPRTDTQYF | TGTGCCAGCAGTTTGGGGGCCAGGGGGTATCACCCACGGACAGATACGCAGTATTTT | TRBD1 | . | TRBJ2-3 | TRBV28
CASSSTLDWLEWNF | TGCGCCAGCAGCTCAACCCTGGACTGGCTCGAGTGGAACTTC | . | . | TRBJ2-7 | TRBV5-1
CAISAPGGPYEQYF | TGTGCCATCAGTGCCCCGGGAGGCCCCTACGAGCAGTACTTC | TRBD2 | . | TRBJ2-7 | TRBV10-3
CASSLEGRGAYEQYF | TGTGCCAGCAGCTTAGAGGGGCGGGGGGCCTACGAGCAGTACTTC | TRBD2 | few | TRBJ2-7 | TRBV11-2
CASSVRRQGETF | TGTGCCAGCAGCGTGAGAAGACAGGGTGAAACCTTC | TRBD1 | . | TRBJ1-2 | TRBV9
CASSLTSGSWTDTQYF | TGTGCCAGCAGCCTAACTAGCGGGAGTTGGACAGATACGCAGTATTTT | TRBD2 | . | TRBJ2-3 | TRBV9